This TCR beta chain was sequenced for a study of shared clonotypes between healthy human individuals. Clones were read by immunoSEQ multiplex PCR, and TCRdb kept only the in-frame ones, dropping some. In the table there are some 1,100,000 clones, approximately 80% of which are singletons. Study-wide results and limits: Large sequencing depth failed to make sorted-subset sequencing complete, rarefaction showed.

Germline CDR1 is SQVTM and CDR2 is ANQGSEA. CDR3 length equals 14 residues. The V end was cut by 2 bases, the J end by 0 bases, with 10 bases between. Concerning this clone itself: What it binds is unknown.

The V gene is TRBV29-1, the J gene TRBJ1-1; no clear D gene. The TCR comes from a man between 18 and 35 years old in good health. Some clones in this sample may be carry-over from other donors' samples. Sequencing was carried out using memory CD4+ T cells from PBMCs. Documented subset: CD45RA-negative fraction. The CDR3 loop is CSVERALMNTEAFF. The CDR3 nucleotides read TGCAGCGTTGAACGGGCGCTAATGAACACTGAAGCTTTCTTT.